The present T cell receptor (beta chain) was sequenced within a study of cytomegalovirus exposure and HLA in healthy donors. The primer mix had 60 Vbeta and 13 Jbeta primers. The data were produced by immunoSEQ multiplex PCR, yet TCRdb's version contains in-frame clones alone and is incomplete. This sample has around 130,000 clones, with 75% to 85% found just once. The CDR3 sequence is 16 residues long. Trimming pared 0 bases from V and 0 bases from J, leaving 9 bases between. Germline values: CDR1 KGHSH, CDR2 LQKENI. Concerning this clone itself: The antigen is undetermined.

Study conclusions and caveats: Sequencing artifact likely explains a cluster of highly shared sequence variants. Data from an earlier analysis indicated that most TCR beta V segments were productive either about 90% or about 30% of the time.

The material sequenced was PBMCs. The source of this sequence is a man aged 40-55 years in good health and CMV-seronegative. The chain uses TRBV18 and TRBJ1-5, with D hard to call. The CDR3 DNA is TGTGCCAGCTCACCACCCGGGTTTTCTAGCAATCAGCCCCAGCATTTT. Protein sequence: CASSPPGFSSNQPQHF.